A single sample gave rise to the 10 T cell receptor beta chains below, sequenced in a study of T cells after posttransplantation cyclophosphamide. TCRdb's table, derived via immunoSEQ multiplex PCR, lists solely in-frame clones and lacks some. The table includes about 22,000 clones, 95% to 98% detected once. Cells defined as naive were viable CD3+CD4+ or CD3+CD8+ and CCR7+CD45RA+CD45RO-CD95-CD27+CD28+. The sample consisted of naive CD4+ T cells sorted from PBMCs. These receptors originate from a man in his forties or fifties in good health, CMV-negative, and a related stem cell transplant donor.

Here the CDR3 reads CASGGEQGTTKNIQYF. In DNA, the CDR3 is TGTGCCAGCGGAGGGGAACAGGGGACAACCAAAAACATTCAGTACTTC. This chain joins TRBV21-1 and TRBJ2-4; the listed D gene, TRBD1, was not tested against the DNA. TRBV21-1 is a documented pseudogene. This CDR3 comprises 16 residues.

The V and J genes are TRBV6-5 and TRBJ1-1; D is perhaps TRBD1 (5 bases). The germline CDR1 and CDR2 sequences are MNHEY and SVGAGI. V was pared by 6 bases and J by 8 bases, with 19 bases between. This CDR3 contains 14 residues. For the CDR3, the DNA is TGTGCCAGCAGCGAGCAGTACGGGGGGGTCGAAGCTTTCTTT. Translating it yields CASSEQYGGVEAFF.

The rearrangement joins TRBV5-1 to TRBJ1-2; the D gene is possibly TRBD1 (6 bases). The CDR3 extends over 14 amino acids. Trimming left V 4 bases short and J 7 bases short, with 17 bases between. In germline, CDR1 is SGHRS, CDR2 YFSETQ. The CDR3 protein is CASSPEDSSFGYTF. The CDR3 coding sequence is TGCGCCAGCAGCCCGGAGGACAGTTCTTTTGGCTACACCTTC.

In nucleotides, the CDR3 is TGTGCCAGCAGCGTACTCCCCGGGAGGTTCTCCTACGAGCAGTACTTC. This gives the protein CASSVLPGRFSYEQYF. The V gene is TRBV9, the J gene TRBJ2-7, with 7 bases fitting TRBD2. The germline V gene has CDR1 SGDLS and CDR2 YYNGEE. The CDR3 covers 16 residues. Germline trimming cut 1 base from V and 0 bases from J; bases unmatched to any gene: 7.

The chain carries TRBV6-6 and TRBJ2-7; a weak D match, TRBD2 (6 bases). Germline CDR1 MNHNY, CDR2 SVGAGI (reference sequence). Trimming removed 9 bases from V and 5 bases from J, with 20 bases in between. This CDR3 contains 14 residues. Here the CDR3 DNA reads TGTGCCAGACCAAGGTGCGGAGGGCGCGACGAGCAGTACTTC. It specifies CARPRCGGRDEQYF.

The CDR3: CASRTRYSGANVLTF. The CDR3 DNA sequence: TGTGCCAGCAGGACTAGGTACTCTGGGGCCAACGTCCTGACTTTC. The chain employs TRBV28 and TRBJ2-6; D is possibly TRBD2 (6 bases). The length of the CDR3 is 15 residues. V lost 6 bases and J lost 0, with 9 bases in between. Germline values: CDR1 MDHEN, CDR2 SYDVKM.

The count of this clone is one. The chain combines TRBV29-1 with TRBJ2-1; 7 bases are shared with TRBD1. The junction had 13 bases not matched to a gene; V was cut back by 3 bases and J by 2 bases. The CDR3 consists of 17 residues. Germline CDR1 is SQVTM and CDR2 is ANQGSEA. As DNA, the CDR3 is TGCAGCGTTGAGGGTATGCTGACAGGGCTGACCTACAATGAGCAGTTCTTC. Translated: CSVEGMLTGLTYNEQFF.

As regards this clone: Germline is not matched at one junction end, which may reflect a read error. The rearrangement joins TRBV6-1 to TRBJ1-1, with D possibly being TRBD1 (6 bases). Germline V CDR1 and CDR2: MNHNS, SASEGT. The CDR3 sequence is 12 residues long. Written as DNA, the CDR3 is TGTGCCAGCACCACAGGACAGCGAAAAGGATATTTT. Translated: CASTTGQRKGYF.

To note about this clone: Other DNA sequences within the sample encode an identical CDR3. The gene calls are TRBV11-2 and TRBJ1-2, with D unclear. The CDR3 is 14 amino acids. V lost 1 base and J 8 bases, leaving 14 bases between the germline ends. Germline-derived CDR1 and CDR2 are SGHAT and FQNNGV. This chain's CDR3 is CASSLGTASYGYTF. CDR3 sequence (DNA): TGTGCCAGCAGCTTAGGTACAGCTTCCTACGGCTACACCTTC. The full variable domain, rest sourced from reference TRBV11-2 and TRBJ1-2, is EAGVAQSPRYKIIEKRQSVAFWCNPISGHATLYWYQQILGQGPKLLIQFQNNGVVDDSQLPKDRFSAERLKGVDSTLKIQPAKLEDSAVYLCASSLGTASYGYTFGSGTRLTVV.

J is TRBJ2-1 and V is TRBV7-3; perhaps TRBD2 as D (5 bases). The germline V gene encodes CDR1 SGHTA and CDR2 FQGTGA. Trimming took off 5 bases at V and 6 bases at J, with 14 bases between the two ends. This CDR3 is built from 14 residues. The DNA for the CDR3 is TGTGCCAGCAGCGCCCGGAGGCCGGGCAATGAGCAGTTCTTC. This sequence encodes CASSARRPGNEQFF.